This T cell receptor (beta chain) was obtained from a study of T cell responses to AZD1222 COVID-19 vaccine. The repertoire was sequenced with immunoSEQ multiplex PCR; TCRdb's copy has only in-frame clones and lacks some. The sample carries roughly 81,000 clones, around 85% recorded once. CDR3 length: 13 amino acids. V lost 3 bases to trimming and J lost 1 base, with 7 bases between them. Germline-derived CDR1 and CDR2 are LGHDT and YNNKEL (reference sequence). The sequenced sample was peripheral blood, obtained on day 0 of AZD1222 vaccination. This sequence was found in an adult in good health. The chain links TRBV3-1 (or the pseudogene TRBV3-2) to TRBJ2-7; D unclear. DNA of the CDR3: TGTGCCAGCAGCCAGGTCTTATCCTACGAGCAGTACTTC. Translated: CASSQVLSYEQYF.